This T cell receptor beta chain came from a study of cytomegalovirus exposure and HLA in healthy donors. Points from the study as a whole: For most TCR beta V segments, an earlier analysis put the productive rate at about 87% or about 30% of the time.

The V end lost 0 bases, the J end lost 2 bases, and 11 bases lay between the germline ends. The CDR3 totals 15 residues. CDR1 and CDR2 from the germline V gene are SGHTS and YDEGEE. To note about this clone: The antigen is unknown.

Vbeta (60) and Jbeta (13) primers were used in the PCR. Measured with immunoSEQ multiplex PCR; TCRdb has only the in-frame clones, and not every one. The repertoire holds 100,000 to 150,000 clones, nearly 80% seen once, with around 5.8% in the top ten. The chain links TRBV5-8 to TRBJ2-5, with D possibly TRBD2 on 5 matching bases. The sample consisted of PBMCs. The source is a woman aged 40 to 50 in good health and CMV-seronegative. The CDR3 bases are TGTGCCAGCAGCTTGGGGCTAAGCGGACAAGAGACCCAGTACTTC. Its protein is CASSLGLSGQETQYF.